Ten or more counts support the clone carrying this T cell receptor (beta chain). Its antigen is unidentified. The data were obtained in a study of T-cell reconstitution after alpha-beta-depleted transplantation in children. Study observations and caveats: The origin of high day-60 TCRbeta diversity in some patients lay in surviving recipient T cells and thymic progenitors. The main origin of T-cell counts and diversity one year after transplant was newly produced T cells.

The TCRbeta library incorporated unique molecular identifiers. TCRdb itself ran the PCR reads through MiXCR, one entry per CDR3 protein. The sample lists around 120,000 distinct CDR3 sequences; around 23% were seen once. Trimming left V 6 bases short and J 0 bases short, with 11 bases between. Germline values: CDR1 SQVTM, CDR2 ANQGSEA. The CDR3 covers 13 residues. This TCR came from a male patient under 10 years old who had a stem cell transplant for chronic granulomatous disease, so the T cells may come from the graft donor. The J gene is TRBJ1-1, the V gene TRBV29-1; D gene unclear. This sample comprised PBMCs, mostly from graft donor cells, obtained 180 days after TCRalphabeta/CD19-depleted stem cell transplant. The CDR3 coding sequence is TGCAGCGTGTCGGGAGAAATGAACACTGAAGCTTTCTTT. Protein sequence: CSVSGEMNTEAFF.